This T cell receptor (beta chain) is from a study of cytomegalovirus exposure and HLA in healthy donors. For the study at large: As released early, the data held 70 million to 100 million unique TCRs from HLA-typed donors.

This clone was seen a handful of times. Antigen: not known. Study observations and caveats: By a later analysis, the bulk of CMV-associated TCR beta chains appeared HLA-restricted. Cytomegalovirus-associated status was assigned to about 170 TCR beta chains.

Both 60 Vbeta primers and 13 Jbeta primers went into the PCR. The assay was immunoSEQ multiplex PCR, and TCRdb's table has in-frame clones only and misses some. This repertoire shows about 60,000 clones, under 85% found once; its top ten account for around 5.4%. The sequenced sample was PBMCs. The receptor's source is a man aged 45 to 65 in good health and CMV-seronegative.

The CDR3 loop is CASSFTGQVSAEAFF. The CDR3 bases are TGTGCCAGCAGCTTTACGGGACAGGTGTCAGCTGAAGCTTTCTTT. This chain joins TRBV5-6 and TRBJ1-1; 8 bases are a match to TRBD1. The CDR3 extends over 15 amino acids. CDR1 and CDR2 from the germline V gene are SGHDT and YYEEEE. J was trimmed by 6 bases and V by 2 bases; bases with no gene match: 9.